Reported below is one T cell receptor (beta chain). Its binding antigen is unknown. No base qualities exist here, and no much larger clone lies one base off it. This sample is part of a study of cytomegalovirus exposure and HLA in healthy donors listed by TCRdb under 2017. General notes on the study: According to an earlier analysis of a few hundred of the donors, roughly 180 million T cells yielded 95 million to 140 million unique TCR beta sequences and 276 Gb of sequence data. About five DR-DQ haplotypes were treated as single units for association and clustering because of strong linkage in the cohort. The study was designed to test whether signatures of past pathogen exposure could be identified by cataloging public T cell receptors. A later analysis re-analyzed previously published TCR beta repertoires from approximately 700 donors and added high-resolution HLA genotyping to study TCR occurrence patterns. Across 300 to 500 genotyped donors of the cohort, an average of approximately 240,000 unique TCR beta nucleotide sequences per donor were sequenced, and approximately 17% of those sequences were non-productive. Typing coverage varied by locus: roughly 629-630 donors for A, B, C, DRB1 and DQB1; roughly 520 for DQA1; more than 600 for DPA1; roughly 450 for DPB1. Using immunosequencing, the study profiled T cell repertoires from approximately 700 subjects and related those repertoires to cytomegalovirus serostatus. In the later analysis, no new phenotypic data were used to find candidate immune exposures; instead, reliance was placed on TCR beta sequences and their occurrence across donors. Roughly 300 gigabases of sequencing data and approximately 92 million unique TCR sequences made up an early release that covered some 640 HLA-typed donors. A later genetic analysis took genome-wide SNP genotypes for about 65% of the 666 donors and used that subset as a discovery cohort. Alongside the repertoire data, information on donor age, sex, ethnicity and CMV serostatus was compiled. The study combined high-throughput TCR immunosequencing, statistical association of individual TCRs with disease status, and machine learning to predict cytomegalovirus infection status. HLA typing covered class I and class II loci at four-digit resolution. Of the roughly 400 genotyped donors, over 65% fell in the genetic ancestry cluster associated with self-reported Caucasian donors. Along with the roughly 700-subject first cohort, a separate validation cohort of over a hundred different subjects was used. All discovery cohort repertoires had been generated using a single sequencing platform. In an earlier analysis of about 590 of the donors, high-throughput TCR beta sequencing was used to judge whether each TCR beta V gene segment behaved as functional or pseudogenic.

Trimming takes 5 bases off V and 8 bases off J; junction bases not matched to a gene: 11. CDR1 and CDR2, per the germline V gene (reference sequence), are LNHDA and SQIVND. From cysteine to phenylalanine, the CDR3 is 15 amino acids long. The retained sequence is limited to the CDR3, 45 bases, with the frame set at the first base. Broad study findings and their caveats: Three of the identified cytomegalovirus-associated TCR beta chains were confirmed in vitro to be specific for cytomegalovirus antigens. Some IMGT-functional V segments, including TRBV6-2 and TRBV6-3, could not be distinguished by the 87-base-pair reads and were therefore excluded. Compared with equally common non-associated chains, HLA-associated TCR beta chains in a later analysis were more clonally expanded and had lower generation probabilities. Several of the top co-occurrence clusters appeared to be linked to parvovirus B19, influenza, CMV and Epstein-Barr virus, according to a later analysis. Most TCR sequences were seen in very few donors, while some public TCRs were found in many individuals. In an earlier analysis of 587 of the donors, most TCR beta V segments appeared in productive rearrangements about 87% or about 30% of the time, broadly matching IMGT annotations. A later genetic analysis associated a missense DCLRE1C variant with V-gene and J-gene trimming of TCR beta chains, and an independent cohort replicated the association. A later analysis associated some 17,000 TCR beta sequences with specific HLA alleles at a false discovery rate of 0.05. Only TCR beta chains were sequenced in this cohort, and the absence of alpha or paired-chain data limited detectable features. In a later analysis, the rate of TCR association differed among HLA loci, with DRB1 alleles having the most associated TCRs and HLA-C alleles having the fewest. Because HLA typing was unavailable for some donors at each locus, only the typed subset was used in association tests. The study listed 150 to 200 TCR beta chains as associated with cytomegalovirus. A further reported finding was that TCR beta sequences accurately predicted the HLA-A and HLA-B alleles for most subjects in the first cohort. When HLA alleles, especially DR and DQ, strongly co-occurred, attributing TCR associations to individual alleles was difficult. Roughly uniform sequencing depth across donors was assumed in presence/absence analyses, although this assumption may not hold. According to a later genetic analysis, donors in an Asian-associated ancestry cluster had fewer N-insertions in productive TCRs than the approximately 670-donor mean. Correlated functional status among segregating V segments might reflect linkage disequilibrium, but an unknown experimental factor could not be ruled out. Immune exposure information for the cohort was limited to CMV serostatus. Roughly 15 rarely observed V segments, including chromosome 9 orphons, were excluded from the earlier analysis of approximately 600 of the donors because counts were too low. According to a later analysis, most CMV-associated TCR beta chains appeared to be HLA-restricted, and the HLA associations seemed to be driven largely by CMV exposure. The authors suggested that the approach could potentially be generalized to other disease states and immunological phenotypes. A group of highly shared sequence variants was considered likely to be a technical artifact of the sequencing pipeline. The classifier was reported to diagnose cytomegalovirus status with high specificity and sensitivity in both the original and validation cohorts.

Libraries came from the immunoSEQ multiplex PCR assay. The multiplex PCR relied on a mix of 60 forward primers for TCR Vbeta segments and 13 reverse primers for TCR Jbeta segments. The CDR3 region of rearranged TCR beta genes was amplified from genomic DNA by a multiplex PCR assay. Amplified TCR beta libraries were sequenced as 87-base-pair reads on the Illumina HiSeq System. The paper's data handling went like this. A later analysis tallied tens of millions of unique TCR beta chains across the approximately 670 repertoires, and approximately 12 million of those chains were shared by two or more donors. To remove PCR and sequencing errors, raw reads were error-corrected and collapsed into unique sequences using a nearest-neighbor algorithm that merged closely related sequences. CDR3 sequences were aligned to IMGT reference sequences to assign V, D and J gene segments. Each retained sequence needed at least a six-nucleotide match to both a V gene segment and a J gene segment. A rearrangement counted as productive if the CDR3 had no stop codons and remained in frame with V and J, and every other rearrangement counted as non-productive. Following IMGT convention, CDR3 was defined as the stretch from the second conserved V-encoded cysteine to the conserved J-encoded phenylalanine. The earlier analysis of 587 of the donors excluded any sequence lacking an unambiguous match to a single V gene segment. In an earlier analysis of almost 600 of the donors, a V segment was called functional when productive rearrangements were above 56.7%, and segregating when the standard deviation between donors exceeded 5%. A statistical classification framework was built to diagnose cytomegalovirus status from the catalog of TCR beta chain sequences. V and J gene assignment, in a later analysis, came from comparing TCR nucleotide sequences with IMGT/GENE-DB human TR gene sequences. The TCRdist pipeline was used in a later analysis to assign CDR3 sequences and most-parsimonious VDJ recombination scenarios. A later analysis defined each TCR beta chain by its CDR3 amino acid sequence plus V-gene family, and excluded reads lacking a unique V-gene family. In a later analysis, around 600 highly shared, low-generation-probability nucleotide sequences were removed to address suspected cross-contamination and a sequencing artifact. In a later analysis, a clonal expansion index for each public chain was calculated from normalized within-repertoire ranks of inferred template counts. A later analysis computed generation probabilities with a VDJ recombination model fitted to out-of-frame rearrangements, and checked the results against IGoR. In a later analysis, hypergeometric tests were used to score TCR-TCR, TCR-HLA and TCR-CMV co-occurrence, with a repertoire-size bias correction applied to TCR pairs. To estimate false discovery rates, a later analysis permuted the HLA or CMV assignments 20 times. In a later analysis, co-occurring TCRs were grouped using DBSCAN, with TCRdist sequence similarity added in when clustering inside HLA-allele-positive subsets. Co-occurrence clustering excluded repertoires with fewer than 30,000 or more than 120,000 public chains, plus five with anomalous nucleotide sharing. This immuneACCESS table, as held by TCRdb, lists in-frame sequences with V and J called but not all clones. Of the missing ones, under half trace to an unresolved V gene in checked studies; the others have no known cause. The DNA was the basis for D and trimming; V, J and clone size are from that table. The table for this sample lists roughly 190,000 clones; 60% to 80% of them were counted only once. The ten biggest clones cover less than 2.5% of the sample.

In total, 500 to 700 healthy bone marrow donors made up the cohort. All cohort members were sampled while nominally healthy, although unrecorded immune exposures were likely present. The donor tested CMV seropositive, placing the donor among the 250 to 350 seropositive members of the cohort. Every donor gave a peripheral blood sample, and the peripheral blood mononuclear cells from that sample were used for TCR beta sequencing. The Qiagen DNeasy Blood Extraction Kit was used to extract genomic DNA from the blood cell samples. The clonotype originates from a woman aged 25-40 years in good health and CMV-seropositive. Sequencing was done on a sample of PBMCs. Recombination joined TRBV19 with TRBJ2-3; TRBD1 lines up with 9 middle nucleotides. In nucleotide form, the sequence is TGTGCCAGTAGTGGACAGGGGCCAGGAGGAGGTACGCAGTATTTT. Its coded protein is CASSGQGPGGGTQYF.